A single sample is the source of the 17 T cell receptor beta chains below, sequenced in a study of cytomegalovirus exposure and HLA in healthy donors. PCR was performed using 60 Vbeta and 13 Jbeta primers. Clones were read by immunoSEQ multiplex PCR, and TCRdb kept only the in-frame ones, dropping some. The repertoire consists of more than 150,000 clones, with around 77% occurring once and the leading ten covering less than 2%. Material: PBMCs. These receptors were collected from a woman aged 25 to 39 in good health and CMV-seronegative.

The chain couples TRBV16 to TRBJ1-6, with a weak D call TRBD1 (5 bases). This CDR3 spans 16 amino acids. Germline assignment: CDR1 KGHSY and CDR2 FQNENV. V lost 3 bases and J 5 bases, leaving 14 bases between the germline ends. The CDR3 reads CASSHLAGEDNSPLHF. As DNA, the CDR3 is TGTGCCAGCAGCCACCTAGCGGGGGAGGATAATTCACCCCTCCACTTT.

The V call is TRBV6-5, the J call TRBJ2-7; TRBD1 agrees at 10 bases. With 5 bases clipped from V and 7 bases from J, the junction kept 11 bases outside the gene matches. CDR1 is MNHEY, CDR2 SVGAGI, per germline. The CDR3 covers 15 residues. CDR3 in DNA: TGTGCCAGCAGTCCAGCGACAGGGGGCTTAATAGAGCAGTACTTC. Its translation is CASSPATGGLIEQYF.

This clone was seen more than once but under ten times. V and J are TRBV5-6 and TRBJ1-6; D possibly corresponds to TRBD1 (6 bases). The germline V gene has CDR1 SGHDT and CDR2 YYEEEE. The CDR3 loop spans 18 amino acids. V lost 0 bases, J lost 3 bases, and 16 bases lay in between. This CDR3 is CASSLASGQPSYNSPLHF. CDR3 in DNA: TGTGCCAGCAGCTTGGCCTCCGGACAGCCAAGCTATAATTCACCCCTCCACTTT.

The chain couples TRBV6-1 to TRBJ1-1; D is unclear. Looked up from germline, CDR1 is MNHNS and CDR2 is SASEGT. There are 14 residues in the CDR3. The ends were cut back, 3 bases at V and 0 bases at J, with 8 bases in the middle. The CDR3 here is CASSERGMNTEAFF. Written as DNA, the CDR3 is TGTGCCAGCAGTGAGCGAGGCATGAACACTGAAGCTTTCTTT.

This clone was counted a single time. This sequence joins TRBV7-3 and TRBJ2-5; 7 bases agree with TRBD2. Germline V gene data show CDR1 as SGHTA and CDR2 as FQGTGA. V was clipped by 1 base and J by 2 bases; unmatched bases: 4. There are 15 residues in the CDR3. The CDR3 loop is CASSLMGGRQETQYF. The CDR3 DNA reads as TGTGCCAGCAGCTTAATGGGAGGGAGGCAAGAGACCCAGTACTTC.

The V gene is TRBV5-5, the J gene TRBJ1-4; maybe TRBD1 (5 bases). CDR1 and CDR2 from the germline V gene are SGHKS and YYEKEE (reference sequence). The CDR3 contains 12 residues. With 3 bases removed from V and 8 bases from J, the gap between germline ends came to 8 bases. The CDR3 coding sequence is TGTGCCAGCAGCTGGGGGGAGGAAAAACTGTTTTTT. As protein: CASSWGEEKLFF.

The rearrangement uses TRBV2 and TRBJ1-4; no reliable D call. V was shortened by 3 bases and J by 0 bases, with 11 bases between the two germline ends. This CDR3 is 16 amino acids long. CDR1 and CDR2 from the germline V gene are SNHLY and FYNNEI. CDR3 loop: CASSDPTESTNEKLFF. The CDR3, as DNA: TGTGCCAGCAGTGACCCCACAGAATCAACTAATGAAAAACTGTTTTTT.

The chain carries TRBV9 and TRBJ1-3, with unresolved D. In germline, CDR1 is SGDLS, CDR2 YYNGEE. This CDR3 has 13 amino acids. Trimming stripped 4 bases from V and 2 bases from J, with 7 bases between. The CDR3: CASSPVPGNTIYF. Here the CDR3 DNA reads TGTGCCAGCAGCCCCGTCCCTGGAAACACCATATATTTT.

The chain combines TRBV7-6 with TRBJ2-7; D gene uncertain. The CDR3 has 16 amino acids. V was clipped by 1 base and J by 3 bases, with 16 bases between them. Germline V gives CDR1 SGHVS, CDR2 FNYEAQ. CDR3 DNA: TGTGCCAGCAGCTTAGTTATGTCAGGTGGTGACTACGAGCAGTACTTC. It codes for CASSLVMSGGDYEQYF.

This chain connects TRBV4-2 to TRBJ1-5, with D perhaps TRBD1 (5 bases). Germline V gives CDR1 LGHNA, CDR2 YNFKEQ. V gave up 1 base and J gave up 6 bases, with 13 bases separating them. The CDR3 covers 15 residues. The CDR3 region has the DNA TGTGCCAGCAGCCAAGTACGGGCAGGGTCTCAGCCCCAGCATTTT. Translating it yields CASSQVRAGSQPQHF.

The chain has TRBV6-5 and TRBJ2-7, with 9 bases lining up with TRBD2. The trim removed 6 bases at V and 5 bases at J, leaving 8 bases unmatched. Germline-derived CDR1 and CDR2 are MNHEY and SVGAGI. The CDR3 sequence is 14 residues long. CDR3 sequence: CASSTNGLANEQYF. The CDR3 nucleotides are TGTGCCAGCAGCACAAACGGACTAGCGAACGAGCAGTACTTC.

The sample holds one count of this clone. The rearrangement uses TRBV9 and TRBJ2-7; 7 bases line up with TRBD1. Germline V gene data show CDR1 as SGDLS and CDR2 as YYNGEE. J was trimmed by 6 bases and V by 0 bases; bases with no gene match: 6. The CDR3 contains 14 residues. The CDR3 DNA reads as TGTGCCAGCAGCGTAGTGAACAGGGGTTGCGAGCAGTACTTC. Translation gives CASSVVNRGCEQYF.

The rearrangement links TRBV5-4 to TRBJ2-5; TRBD2 matches at 9 bases. CDR1 is SGHNT, CDR2 YYREEE, per germline (reference sequence). The trim removed 4 bases at V and 4 bases at J, leaving 8 bases unmatched. This CDR3 comprises 15 residues. The CDR3 nucleotides read TGTGCCAGCAGCGCCGCGGGGGGGCCTCGAGAGACCCAGTACTTC. Its translation is CASSAAGGPRETQYF.

J is TRBJ1-2 and V is TRBV5-4; D may be TRBD1 (5 bases). Germline V gene lookup returns CDR1 SGHNT and CDR2 YYREEE (reference sequence). Trimming shortened V by 1 base and J by 7 bases, and 20 bases separated the two germline ends. The CDR3 is made up of 16 amino acids. The CDR3 loop is CASSLPAMDTLGGYTF. The CDR3 DNA reads as TGTGCCAGCAGCTTGCCTGCTATGGACACGCTGGGTGGCTACACCTTC.

Only a few counts were recorded for this clone. V usage is TRBV4-3 and J usage is TRBJ2-3; 11 bases fit TRBD2. J lost 3 bases, V lost 2 bases, and 4 bases had no gene match. The CDR3 has 16 amino acids. The V gene's germline CDR1 is LGHNA and CDR2 YSLEER. The CDR3 bases are TGCGCCAGCAGCCAAAATAGCGGGGGGGGAACAGATACGCAGTATTTT. Amino acid sequence: CASSQNSGGGTDTQYF.

Only one count was recorded for this clone. This chain joins TRBV4-3 and TRBJ2-1; D remains ambiguous. The CDR3 is made up of 14 amino acids. V gave up 2 bases and J gave up 9 bases, with 14 bases separating them. Germline V lookup: CDR1 LGHNA, CDR2 YSLEER. CDR3 region: CASSQTEAPREQFF. The CDR3 bases are TGCGCCAGCAGCCAAACTGAAGCTCCACGTGAGCAGTTCTTC.

This chain connects TRBV4-1 to TRBJ1-1; TRBD1 agrees at 12 bases. Losses at the gene ends were 3 bases for V and 6 bases for J; bases not matched to a gene: 5. The CDR3 totals 15 residues. The germline V gene encodes CDR1 MGHRA and CDR2 YSYEKL. The CDR3 here is CASSHPGQGAAEAFF. CDR3 DNA sequence: TGCGCCAGCAGCCACCCGGGACAGGGGGCGGCTGAAGCTTTCTTT.